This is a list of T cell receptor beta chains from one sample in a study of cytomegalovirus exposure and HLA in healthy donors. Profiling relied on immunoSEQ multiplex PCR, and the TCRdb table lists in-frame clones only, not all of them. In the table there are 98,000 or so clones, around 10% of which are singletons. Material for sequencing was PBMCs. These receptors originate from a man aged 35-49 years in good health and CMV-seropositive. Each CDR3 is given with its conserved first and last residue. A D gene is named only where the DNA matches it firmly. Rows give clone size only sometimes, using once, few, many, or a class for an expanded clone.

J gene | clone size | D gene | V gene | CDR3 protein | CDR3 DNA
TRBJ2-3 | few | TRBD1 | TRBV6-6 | CASSYWDRVPDTQYF | TGTGCCAGCAGTTACTGGGACAGGGTACCAGATACGCAGTATTTT
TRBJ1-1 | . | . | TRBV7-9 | CASSLGQVNTEAFF | TGTGCCAGCAGCTTAGGACAGGTGAACACTGAAGCTTTCTTT
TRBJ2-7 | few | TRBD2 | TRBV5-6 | CASTTRRGSGAYEQYF | TGTGCCAGCACCACGCGGCGGGGTAGCGGGGCCTACGAGCAGTACTTC
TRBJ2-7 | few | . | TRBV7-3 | CASSPDWNSYEQYF | TGTGCCAGCAGCCCCGACTGGAACTCCTACGAGCAGTACTTC
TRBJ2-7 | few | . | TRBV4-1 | CASSQGASASYEQYF | TGCGCCAGCAGCCAAGGGGCTAGCGCCTCCTACGAGCAGTACTTC
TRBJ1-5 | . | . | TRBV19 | CASSISSNQPQHF | TGTGCCAGTAGTATCTCTAGCAATCAGCCCCAGCATTTT
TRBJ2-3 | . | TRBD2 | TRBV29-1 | CSAPGGGGRYTDTQYF | TGCAGCGCCCCTGGGGGGGGTGGGAGATACACAGATACGCAGTATTTT
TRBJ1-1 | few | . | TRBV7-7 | CASSAGLEAFF | TGTGCTAGCAGCGCAGGGCTTGAAGCTTTCTTT
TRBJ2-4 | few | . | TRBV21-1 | CASSPSFEGRKENIQYF | TGTGCCAGCAGCCCAAGCTTTGAGGGGAGGAAAGAAAACATTCAGTACTTC
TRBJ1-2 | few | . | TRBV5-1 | CASSWGDVSDGYTF | TGCGCCAGCAGCTGGGGGGACGTATCCGATGGCTACACCTTC
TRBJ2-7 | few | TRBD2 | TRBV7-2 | CASSLFSTSGATYEQYF | TGTGCCAGCAGCCTATTTTCGACTAGCGGGGCCACCTACGAGCAGTACTTC
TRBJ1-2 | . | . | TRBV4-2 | CASSQDYLARTLFGGYTF | TGTGCCAGCAGCCAAGATTACCTTGCGAGGACTCTCTTTGGAGGCTACACCTTC
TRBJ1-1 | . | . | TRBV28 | CASSLIGGGEAFF | TGTGCCAGCAGTTTGATAGGCGGCGGTGAAGCTTTCTTT
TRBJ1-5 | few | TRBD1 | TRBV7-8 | CASSLATQGAQPQHF | TGTGCCAGCAGCTTAGCCACACAGGGGGCTCAGCCCCAGCATTTT
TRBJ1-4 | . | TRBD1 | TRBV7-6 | CASSSQQGTVFF | TGTGCCAGCAGCTCCCAACAGGGGACGGTGTTTTTT
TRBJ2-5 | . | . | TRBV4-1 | CASSQAEPHGTQYF | TGCGCCAGCAGCCAAGCGGAGCCCCATGGGACCCAGTACTTC
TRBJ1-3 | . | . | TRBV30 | CAWSEGRHNTIYF | TGTGCCTGGAGTGAGGGGAGGCACAACACCATATATTTT
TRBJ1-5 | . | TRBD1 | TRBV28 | CASSKQGANQPQHF | TGTGCCAGCAGTAAACAGGGGGCTAATCAGCCCCAGCATTTT
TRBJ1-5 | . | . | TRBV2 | CASSGTENQPQHF | TGTGCCAGCAGTGGGACTGAAAATCAGCCCCAGCATTTT
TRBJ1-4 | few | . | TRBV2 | CASMAAPRGKLFF | TGTGCCAGCATGGCAGCCCCTAGGGGAAAACTGTTTTTT
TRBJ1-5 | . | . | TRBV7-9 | CASSGPGGPQHF | TGTGCCAGCAGTGGGCCGGGAGGGCCCCAGCATTTT
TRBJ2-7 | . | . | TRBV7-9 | CASSLVGSQQYF | TGTGCCAGCAGCCTAGTCGGGTCTCAGCAGTACTTC
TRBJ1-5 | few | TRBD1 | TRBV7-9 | CASSIGQGRNQPQHF | TGTGCCAGCAGCATAGGACAGGGTCGCAATCAGCCCCAGCATTTT
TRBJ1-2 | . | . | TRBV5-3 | CARGLGFDTF | TGTGCCAGGGGCCTGGGTTTTGACACCTTC
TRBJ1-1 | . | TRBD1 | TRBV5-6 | CASSPTYGTGLDTEAFF | TGTGCCAGCAGCCCCACTTACGGGACAGGGCTAGACACTGAAGCTTTCTTT
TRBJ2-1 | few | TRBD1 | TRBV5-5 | CASSSRQGYSYNEQFF | TGTGCCAGCAGCTCAAGACAGGGGTACTCCTACAATGAGCAGTTCTTC
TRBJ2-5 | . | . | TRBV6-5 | CASSYGNLQETQYF | TGTGCCAGCAGTTACGGCAACCTCCAAGAGACCCAGTACTTC
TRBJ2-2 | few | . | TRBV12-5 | CASGFLEGELFF | TGTGCTAGTGGTTTTCTAGAGGGGGAGCTGTTTTTT
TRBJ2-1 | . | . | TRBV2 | CASSRTINFGYNEQFF | TGTGCCAGCAGTCGGACAATCAATTTCGGCTACAATGAGCAGTTCTTC
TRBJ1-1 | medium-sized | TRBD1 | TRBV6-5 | CASSYPGQGGAEAFF | TGTGCCAGCAGTTACCCAGGACAGGGTGGTGCTGAAGCTTTCTTT
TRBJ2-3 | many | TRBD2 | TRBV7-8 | CASSSLRLALSTDTQYF | TGTGCCAGCAGCTCCCTTAGACTAGCGCTTAGCACAGATACGCAGTATTTT
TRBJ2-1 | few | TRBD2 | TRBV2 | CASSDLAGGRDEQFF | TGTGCCAGCAGTGACTTAGCGGGAGGGAGAGATGAGCAGTTCTTC
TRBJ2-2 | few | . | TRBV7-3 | CASSLAGVPGELFF | TGTGCCAGCAGCTTAGCAGGGGTCCCCGGGGAGCTGTTTTTT
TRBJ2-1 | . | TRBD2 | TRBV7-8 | CASSYGTSGYNEQFF | TGTGCCAGCAGCTATGGGACTAGCGGTTACAATGAGCAGTTCTTC
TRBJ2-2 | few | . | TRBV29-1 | CSVIGQGNGELFF | TGCAGCGTTATCGGGCAGGGAAACGGGGAGCTGTTTTTT
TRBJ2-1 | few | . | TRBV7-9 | CASGPTRISNEQFF | TGTGCCAGCGGACCGACTAGGATATCGAATGAGCAGTTCTTC
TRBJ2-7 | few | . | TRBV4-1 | CASSQSDSSSYEQYF | TGCGCCAGCAGCCAGAGTGATTCGAGCTCCTACGAGCAGTACTTC
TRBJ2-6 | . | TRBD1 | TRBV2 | CASSERGLRLSGANVLTF | TGTGCCAGCAGTGAAAGGGGGCTTAGGTTGTCCGGGGCCAACGTCCTGACTTTC
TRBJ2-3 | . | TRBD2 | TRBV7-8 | CASSILAGTTDTQYF | TGTGCCAGCAGCATATTAGCGGGAACCACCGATACGCAGTATTTT
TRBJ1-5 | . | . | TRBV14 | CASSQDGENDQPQHF | TGTGCCAGCAGCCAAGATGGGGAGAATGATCAGCCCCAGCATTTT
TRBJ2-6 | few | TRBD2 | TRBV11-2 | CASSYTIAGGSSGANVLTF | TGTGCCAGCAGCTACACTATAGCGGGAGGAAGCTCTGGGGCCAACGTCCTGACTTTC
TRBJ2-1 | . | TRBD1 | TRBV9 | CASSADRGRNNEQFF | TGTGCCAGCAGCGCCGACAGGGGGCGCAACAATGAGCAGTTCTTC
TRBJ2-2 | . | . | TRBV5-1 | CASSHGDTGELFF | TGCGCCAGCAGCCACGGGGACACCGGGGAGCTGTTTTTT
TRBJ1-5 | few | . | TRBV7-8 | CASSPVAVVQPQHF | TGTGCCAGCAGCCCCGTGGCAGTTGTTCAGCCCCAGCATTTT
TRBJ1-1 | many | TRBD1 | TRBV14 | CASNRGPYTEAFF | TGTGCCAGCAACAGGGGGCCGTACACTGAAGCTTTCTTT
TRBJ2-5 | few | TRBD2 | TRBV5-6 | CASSLLAAQETQYF | TGTGCCAGCAGCTTACTAGCGGCCCAAGAGACCCAGTACTTC